This record covers a single TCR beta chain. This CDR3 has 15 amino acids. CDR1 LGHDT and CDR2 YNNKEL come from the germline V gene (reference sequence). J lost 8 bases, V lost 1 base, and 6 bases had no gene match. This entry is derived from a study of blood T cell repertoires in COVID-19. Across the study: T cells, B-cell-depleted T cells, or PBMCs supplied cDNA or gDNA.

Participants spanned ages roughly 18 to 95 years and resided in roughly 26 US areas. Cohorts were determined from participant-reported clinical history. Original analysis: Estimation of nucleated cell counts relied on the amplification of reference gene primers. Some clones are missing from TCRdb's copy, which holds only in-frame ones; the method was immunoSEQ multiplex PCR. V and J calls and clone size come straight from that table; D and trimming were deduced from the DNA. The profile shows 200,000 to 250,000 clones, 70% to 85% of them singletons. The sequenced material came from PBMCs or T cells enriched from blood (not recorded which). The chain has TRBV3-1 (or the pseudogene TRBV3-2) and TRBJ2-1; 9 bases fit TRBD2. The origin of this receptor is a woman aged 55 to 70 who had recovered from COVID-19. In nucleotides, the CDR3 is TGTGCCAGCAGCCAAGGCGGGGGGGCGGCCCATGAGCAGTTCTTC. This codes for CASSQGGGAAHEQFF.